This TCR beta chain was observed in a study of OX40 agonist ivuxolimab in advanced cancers. Findings and caveats of the study: Blood T cells, both CD4+ and CD8+, expanded clonally by week 6 at 0.1 to 3.0 mg/kg.

Clones were read by immunoSEQ multiplex PCR, and TCRdb kept only the in-frame ones, dropping some. The sample shows fewer than 45,000 clones, approximately 90% of them seen only once. Autoimmune disease history or systemic immunosuppression led to patients being barred. In the case of this clone: Its antigen is still unknown.

The CDR3 length is 17 residues. V was clipped by 8 bases and J by 2 bases; unmatched bases: 15. The germline CDR1 and CDR2 sequences are MNHEY and SMNVEV (reference sequence). The chain links TRBV27 to TRBJ1-1; 9 bases map to TRBD1. Specimen: CD4+ or CD8+ T cells sorted from blood, collected in a trial of the OX40 agonist ivuxolimab. The receptor was derived from an adult with an advanced solid tumor such as melanoma, head and neck, liver or kidney cancer. CDR3: CASSTGGAGIGNTEAFF. In DNA form, the CDR3 reads TGTGCCAGCTCAACAGGGGGCGCAGGGATAGGAAACACTGAAGCTTTCTTT.